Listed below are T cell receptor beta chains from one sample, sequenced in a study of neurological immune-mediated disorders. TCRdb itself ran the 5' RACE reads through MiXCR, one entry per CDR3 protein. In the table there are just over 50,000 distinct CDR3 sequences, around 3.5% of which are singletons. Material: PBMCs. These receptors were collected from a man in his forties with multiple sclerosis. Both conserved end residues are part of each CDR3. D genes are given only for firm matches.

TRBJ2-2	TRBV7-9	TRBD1	CASTDRGGTGELFF
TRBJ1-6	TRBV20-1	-	CSACKGDSPLNF
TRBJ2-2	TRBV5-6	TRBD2	CASSPGGAAGELFF
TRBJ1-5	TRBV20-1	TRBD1	CSAQDRGPGGNQPQHF
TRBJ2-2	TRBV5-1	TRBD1	CASSTGGNTGELFF
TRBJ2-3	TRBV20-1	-	CSARDLSDRYTQYF
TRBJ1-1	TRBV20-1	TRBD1	CSGLQGASSEAFF
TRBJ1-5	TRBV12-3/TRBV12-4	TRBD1	CASSQQGSDGNQPQNF
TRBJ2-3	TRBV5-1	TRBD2	CASSPGLAGIGTDTQYF
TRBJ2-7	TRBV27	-	CASSPTGLSEQYF
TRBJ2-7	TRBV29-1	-	CSVVTVLTYEQYF
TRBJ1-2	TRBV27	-	CASSLRDPPGGYTF
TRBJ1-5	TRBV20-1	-	CSARDLLGGKEDQPQHF
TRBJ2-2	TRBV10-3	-	CAISEVEFAGELFF
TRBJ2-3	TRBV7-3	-	CASSRTSTDTQYF
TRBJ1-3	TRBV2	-	CASNGRRNSGNTIYF
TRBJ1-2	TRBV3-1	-	CASSQLASGYTF
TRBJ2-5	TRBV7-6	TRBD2	CASSLSSRGAGVGETQYF
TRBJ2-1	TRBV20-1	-	CSASTIPGPSKDHEQFF
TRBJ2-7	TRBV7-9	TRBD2	CASSNSGLPHEQYF
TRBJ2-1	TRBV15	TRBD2	CATSRSATGLSPHEQFF
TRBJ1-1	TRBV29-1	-	CSVETQGNTEAFF
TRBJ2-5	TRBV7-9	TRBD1	CASSLGTGSWKTQYF
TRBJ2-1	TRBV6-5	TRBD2	CASSYSGTSYNEQFF
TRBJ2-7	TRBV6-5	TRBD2	CASSPGGSYEQYF
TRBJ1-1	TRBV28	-	CASSSNSGAPRAFF
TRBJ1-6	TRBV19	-	CASTKGGPNSPLNF
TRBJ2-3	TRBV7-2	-	CASSLVITDTQYF
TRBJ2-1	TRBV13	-	CASSLVGLAFELGNNEQFF
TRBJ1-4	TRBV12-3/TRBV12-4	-	CASSFQGNEKLFF
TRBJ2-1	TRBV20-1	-	CSAGRPSGGYYNEQFF
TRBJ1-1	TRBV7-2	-	CASSPRRLNTEAFF
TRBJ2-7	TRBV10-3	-	CAISVARGAYEQYF
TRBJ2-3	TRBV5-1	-	CASSLANPVSTDTQYF
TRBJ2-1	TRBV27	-	CASSFSERVNEQFF
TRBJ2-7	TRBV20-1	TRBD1	CSARNPQGAYEQYF
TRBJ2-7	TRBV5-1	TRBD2	CASSLGTSGGEAYEQYF
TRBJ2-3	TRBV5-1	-	CASSPITTNTDTQYF
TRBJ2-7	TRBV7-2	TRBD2	CASSLAGLPSYEQYF
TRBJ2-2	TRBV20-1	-	CSARDSVDGELFF
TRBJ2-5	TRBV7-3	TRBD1	CASSLRTGGGETQYF
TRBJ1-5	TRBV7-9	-	CASSLERGGIGNQPQNF
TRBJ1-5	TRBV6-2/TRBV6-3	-	CASRKGGDNQPQNF
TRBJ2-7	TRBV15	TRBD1	CATSNRDRAYEQYF
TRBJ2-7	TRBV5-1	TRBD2	CASSLTSGGAHEQYF
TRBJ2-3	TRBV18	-	CASSSQGTSTDTQYF
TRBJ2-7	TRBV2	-	CASSVGVHEQYF
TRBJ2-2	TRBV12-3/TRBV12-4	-	CASRWRENTGELFF
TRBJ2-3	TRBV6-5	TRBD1	CASSYYGTGGSSTDTQYF
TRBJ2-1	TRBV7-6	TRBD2	CASSLQAGGFDEQFF